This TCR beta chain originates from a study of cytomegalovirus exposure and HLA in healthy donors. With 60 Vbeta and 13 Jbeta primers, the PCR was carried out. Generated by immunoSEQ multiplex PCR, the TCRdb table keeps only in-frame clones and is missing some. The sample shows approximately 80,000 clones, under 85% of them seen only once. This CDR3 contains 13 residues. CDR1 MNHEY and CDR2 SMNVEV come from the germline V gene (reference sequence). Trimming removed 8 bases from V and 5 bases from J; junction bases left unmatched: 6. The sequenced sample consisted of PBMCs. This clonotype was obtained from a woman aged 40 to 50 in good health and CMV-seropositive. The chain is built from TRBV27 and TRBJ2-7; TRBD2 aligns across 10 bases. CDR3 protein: CASCHTSGNEQYF. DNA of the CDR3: TGTGCCAGCTGCCATACTAGCGGGAACGAGCAGTACTTC.